These 18 T cell receptor beta chains originate from one sample sequenced in a study of blood T cell repertoires in COVID-19. Here immunoSEQ multiplex PCR was the method, and the copy in TCRdb shows in-frame clones only, minus some. This table has over 85,000 clones, around 75% appearing once. Sequenced sample: peripheral blood. The origin of the receptors is a man between 65 and 79 years old with acute or convalescent COVID-19.

The chain has TRBV11-3 and TRBJ2-2, with 10 positions matching TRBD1. The CDR3 totals 14 residues. V lost 5 bases to trimming and J lost 7 bases; unmatched junction nucleotides: 4. CDR1 and CDR2 from the germline V gene are SGHNT and YENEEA. This chain's CDR3 is CASSRDRGGGELFF. DNA of the CDR3: TGTGCCAGCAGCCGGGACAGGGGAGGCGGGGAGCTGTTTTTT.

This chain uses TRBV11-3 with TRBJ2-1; TRBD2 matches at 9 bases. Trimming took 6 bases from V and 0 from J; bases not matched to a gene: 3. The CDR3 totals 15 residues. Germline V gene data show CDR1 as SGHNT and CDR2 as YENEEA. CDR3: CASSLSGSSYNEQFF. The DNA for the CDR3 is TGTGCCAGCAGTCTTAGCGGGAGCTCCTACAATGAGCAGTTCTTC.

The J gene is TRBJ2-2, the V gene TRBV2, with 7 nucleotides matching TRBD1. Germline trimming cut 4 bases from V and 2 bases from J; bases unmatched to any gene: 7. The CDR3 runs to 16 residues. CDR1 is SNHLY and CDR2 is FYNNEI in the germline V gene. The CDR3 nucleotides are TGTGCCAGCAGTGTCCCCGGGACAGATAACACCGGGGAGCTGTTTTTT. Translating gives CASSVPGTDNTGELFF.

The rearrangement joins TRBV10-2 to TRBJ2-7; TRBD1 matches at 7 bases. The V segment lost 0 bases and the J segment 12 bases; nucleotides outside the gene matches: 11. The CDR3 has 14 residues. Per germline, CDR1 WSHSY and CDR2 SAAADI. The CDR3 is CASSESGTARTGYF. As DNA, the CDR3 is TGCGCCAGCAGTGAGTCCGGGACAGCCCGTACCGGGTACTTC.

V and J are TRBV9 and TRBJ2-5; 7 nucleotides agree with TRBD1. The CDR3 loop spans 16 amino acids. The junction had 7 bases not matched to a gene; V was cut back by 1 base and J by 1 base. Germline CDR1 reads SGDLS; CDR2 reads YYNGEE. Here the CDR3 DNA reads TGTGCCAGCAGCGTAAGACAGGGTGGGGCCCAAGAGACCCAGTACTTC. Translation gives CASSVRQGGAQETQYF. The full variable domain, rest sourced from reference TRBV9 and TRBJ2-5, is DSGVTQTPKHLITATGQRVTLRCSPRSGDLSVYWYQQSLDQGLQFLIQYYNGEERAKGNILERFSAQQFPDLHSELNLSSLELGDSALYFCASSVRQGGAQETQYFGPGTRLLVL.

The V gene is TRBV6-6, the J gene TRBJ1-4; no clear D gene. V dropped 2 bases and J dropped 7 bases, with 11 bases sitting between them. The CDR3 extends over 14 amino acids. The germline CDR1 and CDR2 sequences are MNHNY and SVGAGI (reference sequence). The CDR3 loop is CASSYEYSAEKLFF. CDR3 in DNA: TGTGCCAGCAGTTACGAGTACAGTGCTGAAAAACTGTTTTTT.

V gene TRBV19 combines with J gene TRBJ2-7, with 7 bases lining up with TRBD1. CDR1 is LNHDA, CDR2 SQIVND, per germline (reference sequence). This CDR3 has 11 residues. V lost 10 bases, J lost 6 bases, and 6 bases stayed unmatched. The CDR3 coding sequence is TGTGCCATCTCGACAGGGCTCGAGCAGTACTTC. Encoded protein: CAISTGLEQYF.

The gene calls are TRBV21-1 and TRBJ2-1; the D call of TRBD2 is as the table states it, not checked on the DNA. TRBV21-1 is designated a pseudogene. The CDR3 has 19 amino acids. CDR3 nucleotides: TGTGCCAGCAGCCCGGGGTCGCAGGGGACTAAGCGGGTCTACAATGAGCAGTTCTTC. Translation: CASSPGSQGTKRVYNEQFF.

V is TRBV4-1 and J is TRBJ2-2; D is perhaps TRBD2 (6 bases). Trimming took 4 bases from V and 1 from J, leaving 10 bases between them. The germline gives CDR1 MGHRA, CDR2 YSYEKL. The CDR3 covers 15 residues. CDR3 bases: TGCGCCAGCAGCCGGGGGGAAGGGAACACCGGGGAGCTGTTTTTT. Its protein product is CASSRGEGNTGELFF.

V gene TRBV27 combines with J gene TRBJ1-1; possible D gene TRBD1, 6 bases. Germline values: CDR1 MNHEY, CDR2 SMNVEV (reference sequence). V was shortened by 7 bases and J by 3 bases, with 15 bases between the two germline ends. This CDR3 region has 14 residues. The CDR3 loop reads CASKLQGLYTEAFF. In nucleotides, the CDR3 is TGTGCCAGCAAGTTACAGGGATTGTACACTGAAGCTTTCTTT.

This clone has more than one count but fewer than ten. J is TRBJ2-7 and V is TRBV4-1; possibly TRBD2 for D (5 bases). Germline-derived CDR1 and CDR2 are MGHRA and YSYEKL. V was shortened by 1 base and J by 4 bases, with 8 bases between the two germline ends. The CDR3 extends over 13 amino acids. CDR3 coding DNA: TGCGCCAGCAGCCAAGGCGGGTTTTACGAGCAGTACTTC. Protein product: CASSQGGFYEQYF.

The chain recombines TRBV10-3 with TRBJ1-6, with D possibly TRBD1 on 6 matching bases. The CDR3 sequence is 14 residues long. Looked up from germline, CDR1 is ENHRY and CDR2 is SYGVKD. V lost 2 bases and J lost 7, with 9 bases in between. CDR3 loop: CAISELDRNSPLHF. The CDR3 DNA is TGTGCCATCAGTGAGCTCGACAGGAATTCACCCCTCCACTTT.

V gene TRBV19 combines with J gene TRBJ2-7; 9 positions match TRBD1. Trimming at V came to 5 bases and at J to 2 bases, leaving 4 bases not matched to a gene. This CDR3 is built from 14 residues. CDR1 LNHDA and CDR2 SQIVND come from the germline V gene (reference sequence). For the CDR3, the DNA is TGTGCCAGTAGTTCGACAGGGGGACCCTACGAGCAGTACTTC. It yields the protein CASSSTGGPYEQYF.

The rearrangement uses TRBV29-1 and TRBJ2-3, with 10 bases that match TRBD1. Germline CDR1 reads SQVTM; CDR2 reads ANQGSEA. With 1 base clipped from V and 3 bases from J, the junction kept 4 bases outside the gene matches. This CDR3 comprises 15 residues. CDR3 protein: CSVEGTGGGTDTQYF. CDR3 bases: TGCAGCGTTGAAGGGACAGGGGGAGGAACAGATACGCAGTATTTT.

The gene calls are TRBV5-1 and TRBJ2-1, with 8 positions matching TRBD1. Germline V gene sequence: CDR1 SGHRS, CDR2 YFSETQ. V shed 2 bases, J shed 5 bases, and the junction held 3 bases outside the gene matches. CDR3 length: 14 residues. The DNA for the CDR3 is TGCGCCAGCAGCTTCGGGACAGGCCACAATGAGCAGTTCTTC. Its translation: CASSFGTGHNEQFF.

The rearrangement links TRBV6-6 to TRBJ2-2, with D unclear. CDR1 and CDR2 (germline): MNHNY, SVGAGI (reference sequence). The CDR3 is made up of 14 amino acids. V was clipped by 5 bases and J by 3 bases, with 10 bases between them. The CDR3 here is CASSPSGDTGELFF. In DNA form, the CDR3 reads TGTGCCAGCAGTCCCTCGGGTGACACCGGGGAGCTGTTTTTT.

This chain connects TRBV7-9 to TRBJ1-4, with D possibly being TRBD1 (6 bases). From germline, CDR1 is SEHNR and CDR2 FQNEAQ (reference sequence). The CDR3 is made up of 14 amino acids. Trimming stripped 4 bases from V and 4 bases from J, with 10 bases between. CDR3: CASSSGRGNEKLFF. Here the CDR3 DNA reads TGTGCCAGCAGCTCGGGCAGGGGTAATGAAAAACTGTTTTTT.

CDR3 in DNA: TGTGCCAGCAGTCCACTAGCGGGAGGCGGGGACTCCTACAATGAGCAGTTCTTC. As protein: CASSPLAGGGDSYNEQFF. The chain has TRBV6-6 and TRBJ2-1; 12 nucleotides agree with TRBD2. Germline-derived CDR1 and CDR2 are MNHNY and SVGAGI (reference sequence). The CDR3 is made up of 18 amino acids. After removal of 5 bases from V and 0 bases from J, the junction contained 8 bases not matched to a gene.